The present T cell receptor (beta chain) was sequenced within a study of blood T cell repertoires in COVID-19. In the original analysis: Estimated nucleated cell counts came from reference gene primer amplification. Data came from immunoSEQ multiplex PCR; TCRdb stores just in-frame clones and leaves some out. The DNA was the basis for D and trimming; V, J and clone size are from that table. The data hold about 480,000 clones, with 85% to 90% observed a single time. The germline V gene has CDR1 SNHLY and CDR2 FYNNEI. Trimming cost V 3 bases and J 7 bases, with 7 bases left between them. This CDR3 comprises 13 residues. This clone was detected once. Other DNA variants within this sample encode the same CDR3.

The source of this sequence is a man aged 18 to 29 with COVID-19, enrolled during active disease. The J gene is TRBJ1-6, the V gene TRBV2; tentative D call: TRBD1 (5 bases). The specimen sequenced was peripheral blood. The CDR3 protein is CASSEQGNSPLHF. DNA of the CDR3: TGTGCCAGCAGTGAGCAGGGCAATTCACCCCTCCACTTT.